This T cell receptor (beta chain) was sequenced for a study of blood T cells in healthy people across ages (dated by TCRdb to the mid-2010s). Regarding the study in general: In model experiments, template switching captured roughly one uniquely barcoded TCR beta cDNA molecule for every two T cells. To track age-related changes in TCR beta repertoire diversity, the study relied on deep sequencing normalized with unique cDNA molecular identifiers. The donors were split into four age groups: young (average around 16 years), middle-aged (roughly 39), aged (more than 60) and long-lived (82). To avoid experimental bias, donors of different ages were spread randomly across the sequencing lanes. Using the same blood draw, the study looked at two additional independent replicas of 1 million unique cDNA reads for two donors, one aged 18 to 30 and the other aged 80 or older.

Study-level results and caveats: Compared with the aged group, more naive CD4+ T cells, fewer expanded clones and increased TCR diversity were shown by the long-lived group, suggesting age selection. Observed TCR beta diversity per million T cells fell roughly linearly with age, and a significant reduction was already apparent by age around 39. Because donor CMV infection status was unknown, age-related changes in expanded clonotypes were potentially confounded. Since profiling was done on bulk unsorted PBMCs, naive and antigen-experienced compartments could not be conclusively compared. Observed TCR beta diversity correlated strongly with the percentage of naive T cells measured by flow cytometry. Estimates of total diversity based on one million sequenced T cells were regarded as lower bounds and as underestimates.

Donors were 40 or so systemically healthy Caucasian individuals from Russia aged about 6 to 100 years. Approximately 10 milliliters of peripheral blood were collected from each donor into EDTA-treated Vacutainer tubes. Ficoll-Paque density-gradient centrifugation was used to isolate PBMCs, with at least 7 million per sample. Total RNA was extracted from PBMCs with Trizol reagent, with at least 6 micrograms obtained per sample. For every donor, flow cytometry on a PBMC aliquot measured the percentage of naive CD45RAhigh/CD27high T cells. Trimming costs V 4 bases and J 0 bases, and their ends lie 11 bases apart. CDR1 and CDR2 are drawn from the germline V gene: MDHEN, SYDVKM. Taken from cysteine to phenylalanine, the CDR3 has 15 residues. Only the CDR3 portion is preserved as DNA: 45 bases, with reading frame beginning at the first base. Libraries were made using 5' RACE. For sequencing, an Illumina HiSeq 2500 was employed. A second PCR of about 7 to 12 cycles was run with a J-beta primer mix and a sample-barcoded 5' primer. A template-switch 5' adaptor carrying 12 random nucleotides introduced a unique molecular identifier onto each TCR beta cDNA molecule. Each sample yielded at least 2.5 million CDR3-containing paired-end reads. First-strand cDNA synthesis was performed from all RNA using the Mint cDNA synthesis kit, with priming by a TRBC-specific oligonucleotide. Following uracil-DNA glycosylase treatment, all cDNA underwent a first 18-cycle PCR with the universal primers M1SS and BC2_uni_R. As for the authors' bioinformatics: Normalization of each sample was performed by random selection of 1 million high-quality reads, each carrying a distinct molecular identifier. Instead of being binned into consensus sequences, reads that shared molecular identifiers were thrown out. MiTCR, run with a Q25 quality threshold and the strictest error-elimination algorithm, handled CDR3 identification, clonotype clustering and error correction. Lower-bound total TCR beta diversity was estimated with a nonparametric unseen species model using Euler transformation. The public reads were reanalyzed by TCRdb: fastp trimming at Q25, MiXCR alignment, in-frame beta chains only. Each CDR3 protein appears once, grouped with its most common genes and DNA. It is TCRdb's table, rather than the study itself, that gives the V and J calls and clone size. Recorded for this sample are about a million distinct CDR3 sequences; under 40% of them occurred a single time. The top ten constitute about an eighth of the sample.

This clonotype was observed a handful of times. It lacks a known antigen. No base qualities exist here, and no much larger clone lies one base off it. The TCR was taken from a man younger than 35 in good health. The chain is assembled from TRBV28 and TRBJ2-3, with the D segment identity uncertain. Material: blood. The CDR3 sequence is CASSYSRPSTDTQYF. In nucleotides, the sequence is TGTGCCAGCAGTTACAGCCGGCCGAGCACAGATACGCAGTATTTT.